The entry that follows covers one TCR beta chain sequence. This sample was taken from a study of tumor-infiltrating lymphocytes in localized non-small cell lung cancer. Germline V CDR1 and CDR2: MDHEN, SYDVKM. Trimming pared 8 bases from V and 2 bases from J, leaving 7 bases between. This CDR3 region has 11 residues. Generated by immunoSEQ multiplex PCR, the TCRdb table keeps only in-frame clones and is missing some. The table records some 30,000 clones, approximately 85% of them present only once. Sequenced sample: lung tumor tissue. The sequence came from a human donor with non-small cell lung cancer. The V gene is TRBV28, the J gene TRBJ2-7, with D possibly being TRBD2 (5 bases). In DNA form, the CDR3 reads TGTGCCAGCCTCGGGACCTACGAGCAGTACTTC. Translating it yields CASLGTYEQYF. The variable domain in full, with the rest retrieved from reference TRBV28 and TRBJ2-7, is DVKVTQSSRYLVKRTGEKVFLECVQDMDHENMFWYRQDPGLGLRLIYFSYDVKMKEKGDIPEGYSVSREKKERFSLILESASTNQTSMYLCASLGTYEQYFGPGTRLTVT.